A single sample is the source of the 2 T cell receptor gamma chains below, sequenced in a study of γδ T cells in repeated Plasmodium falciparum infection. Bulk repertoires came from Vgamma9/Vdelta2+ or Vdelta2-negative gammadelta T cells flow-sorted from PBMC. TCRdb re-processed the multiplex PCR reads via CATT. The sample has about 30,000 gamma-chain clones; over 1.1% are singletons. The specimen sequenced was gamma-delta T cells from blood. These TCRs come from a pool of human donors (malaria-infected and uninfected, not separated).

There are many counts of this clone. For this DNA, TCRdb reports the protein of a much larger clone, which diverges at residue 12, most likely from a read error; the protein presented here is translated directly from the DNA. V usage is TRGV9 and J usage is TRGJ1 or TRGJ2. Matching the DNA to germline supplied the J gene, which TCRdb does not give. Trimming took 1 base from V and 3 from J; bases not matched to a gene: 18. The CDR3 contains 18 residues. Germline-derived CDR1 and CDR2 are GITISATS and ISYDGTV (reference sequence). CDR3 loop: CALWEVSQGLSSYYKKLF. The CDR3 bases are TGTGCCTTGTGGGAGGTATCCCAAGGGCTATCGAGTTATTATAAGAAACTCTTT.

There are a few counts of this clone. The TCRdb protein comes from a much larger clone and disagrees with this DNA's translation at residue 11, likely due to a read error; the protein given here is derived from the DNA. The chain joins TRGV9 to TRGJP. The J gene, absent from TCRdb, was called here by matching the DNA to germline. The CDR3 runs to 19 residues. Trimming cost V 0 bases and J 9 bases; bases outside gene matches: 14. Germline V CDR1 and CDR2: GITISATS, ISYDGTV (reference sequence). DNA of the CDR3: TGTGCCTTGTGGGAGGTGCATTTGGTGAGGGCGTTGGGCAAAAAAATCAAGGTATTT. As protein: CALWEVHLVRALGKKIKVF.